This T cell receptor (beta chain) was sequenced for a study of beta chain features in type 1 diabetes (dated by TCRdb to about 2018). For the wider study: Mean age, gender distribution, total cell number and subset yield were not different between patients and healthy donors. A total of approximately 100 million sorted cells were examined across all samples, and the number of cells per subset was strongly correlated with RNA yield. The study compared TCRB repertoires of sorted circulating CD4+ T cell subsets between recently diagnosed type 1 diabetes patients and matched healthy donors. Regulatory and stem cell-like memory subsets were obtained from only 8 patients and roughly 8 healthy donors, while naive and central memory subsets were obtained from all 30 or so donors.

This clone occurred a few times. What antigen it recognizes has not been identified. Within one base of it there is no much larger clone, and no base qualities were kept. Each donor gave one peripheral blood draw, averaging approximately 0.12 L, which was collected into heparinised tubes. Using a panel that included CD45RO, CCR7, CD25, CD127, CD95 and CD27, naive, central memory, regulatory and stem cell-like memory CD4+ T cells were sorted on a BD FACSAria II. All sorted populations exceeded 95% purity. PBMCs were isolated right away by Lymphoprep density gradient centrifugation and were stained directly, without culture. So that batch effects would be minimized, each experiment stained and sorted samples in pairs, pairing one healthy donor with one patient. General study outcomes and caveats: A moderate but significant shortening of TCRB CDR3 length was observed in type 1 diabetes patients in all four CD4+ subsets. Naive, central memory and regulatory TCRB repertoires appeared more similar among patients than among healthy donors. Because cDNA was sequenced instead of genomic DNA, activated cells with high expression could be over-represented, although the groups did not differ in activation or CD3 levels. At VDJ recombination sites, type 1 diabetes patients had fewer insertions and more deleted nucleotides, which implies abnormalities in thymic rearrangement. Only small numbers of individuals were included in the HLA sub-analyses, which left unresolved whether HLA type had any influence on TCRB rearrangement. Shorter templates might have been favored by PCR, but patient and control samples were amplified and corrected together, so both groups would have been affected equally by any skew.

The entire amount of isolated RNA was reverse transcribed using the High Capacity cDNA Reverse Transcription Kit, so the sequenced TCRB transcripts were expressed ones. Deep immunoSEQ sequencing was applied to naive, central memory and regulatory T cell samples, giving an average of roughly 3.5 million total reads per sample. Sorted cells were lysed in RLT buffer, and RNA was extracted using DNase-treated RNeasy Micro or Mini kits according to cell number. Each cell subset was processed on its own to prevent cross-contamination, while patient and healthy donor samples were processed together. Using the immunoSEQ multiplex PCR, TCRB sequences were amplified from cDNA into 87-bp fragments spanning the CDR3 region. Sequencing of the amplicons was done on the Illumina HiSeq platform. Per the original workflow: Synthetic template baselines were used to correct PCR bias computationally, reads within Hamming distance 2 were collapsed, and singletons that could not be merged were discarded. Reads were aligned to IMGT to assign V, D and J genes, CDR3 length, and insertions or deletions at six rearrangement sites. Clonotype counts were normalized to sorted cell number within each subset before computing true diversity and Gini coefficients with the tcR R package. The overlap coefficient, calculated on TCRB nucleotide sequences, was used to measure repertoire sharing. Out-of-frame TCRB sequences from naive cells were analyzed as a proxy for the pre-selection repertoire. This is the immuneACCESS table as TCRdb keeps it, with only in-frame sequences that have V and J called. A part of the clones is gone; compared with another copy, unresolved V genes explain less than half, and the rest is unexplained. Clone size and the V and J calls come from that table; the DNA yielded D and trimming. The sample data list 500,000 to 650,000 clones, and over 10% of these were observed just once. The ten top clones hold more than 0.095% of the sample.

The sample was naive CD4+ T cells from blood. This specimen's cell subset or site label, interpreted: true naive CD4+ T cells. This clonotype was obtained from a man aged 25 to 40 with type 1 diabetes.

The DNA reads TGTGCCAGCAGCTTGATTCGTGGAAACACCATATATTTT. Its translation reads: CASSLIRGNTIYF. The V and J segments used are TRBV7-8 and TRBJ1-3, with an unclear D gene assignment. The CDR3 runs 13 residues from the cysteine to the phenylalanine. Of the read, only the CDR3 DNA is kept; its 39 bases are in frame from base 1. V and J lose 3 bases and 3 bases, and a span of 6 bases separates them. CDR1 and CDR2 are drawn from the germline V gene: SGHVS, FQNEAQ. With the portions outside the CDR3 filled from the reference TRBV7-8 and TRBJ1-3 genes, the complete variable region becomes GAGVSQSPRYKVAKRGQDVALRCDPISGHVSLFWYQQALGQGPEFLTYFQNEAQLDKSGLPSDRFFAERPEGSVSTLKIQRTQQEDSAVYLCASSLIRGNTIYFGEGSWLTVV.